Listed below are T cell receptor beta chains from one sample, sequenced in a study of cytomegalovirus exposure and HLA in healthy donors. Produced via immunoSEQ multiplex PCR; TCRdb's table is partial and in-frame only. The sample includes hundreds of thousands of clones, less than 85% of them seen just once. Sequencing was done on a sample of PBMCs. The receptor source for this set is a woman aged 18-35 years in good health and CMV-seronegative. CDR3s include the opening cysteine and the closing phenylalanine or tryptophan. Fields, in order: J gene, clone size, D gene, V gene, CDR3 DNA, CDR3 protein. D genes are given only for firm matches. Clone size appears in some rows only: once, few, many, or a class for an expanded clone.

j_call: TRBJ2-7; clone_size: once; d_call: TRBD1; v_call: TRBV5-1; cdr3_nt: TGCGCCAGCAGCCGGACAGGGGCCGTCTACGAGCAGTACTTC; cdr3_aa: CASSRTGAVYEQYF
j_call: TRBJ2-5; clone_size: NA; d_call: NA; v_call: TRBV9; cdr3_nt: TGTGCCAGCAGCGTAGCCGGGAAAGGGGGGCTAGAGACCCAGTACTTC; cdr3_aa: CASSVAGKGGLETQYF
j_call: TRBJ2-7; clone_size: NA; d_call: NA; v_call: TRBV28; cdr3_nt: TGTGCCAGCAGCCTAGACCACGGACTGATTTCCTACGAGCAGTACTTC; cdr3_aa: CASSLDHGLISYEQYF
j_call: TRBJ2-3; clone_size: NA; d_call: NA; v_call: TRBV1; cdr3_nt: TGCACCAGCAGCCAAGGTTGGGGCGGGTCCCCAGATACGCAGTATTTT; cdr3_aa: CTSSQGWGGSPDTQYF
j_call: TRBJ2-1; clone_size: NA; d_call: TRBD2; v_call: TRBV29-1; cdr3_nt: TGCAGCGGGTCGACTAGCGGGGGGTACAATGAGCAGTTCTTC; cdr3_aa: CSGSTSGGYNEQFF
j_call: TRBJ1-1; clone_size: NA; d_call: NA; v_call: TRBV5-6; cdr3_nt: TGTGCCAGCAGCTTGTGGGGGGGAGGCACTGAAGCTTTCTTT; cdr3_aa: CASSLWGGGTEAFF
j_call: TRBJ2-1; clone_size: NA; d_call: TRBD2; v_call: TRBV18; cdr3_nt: TGTGCCAGCTCACCCCTTGCTAGCGGGAATGGGAATGAGCAGTTCTTC; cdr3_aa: CASSPLASGNGNEQFF
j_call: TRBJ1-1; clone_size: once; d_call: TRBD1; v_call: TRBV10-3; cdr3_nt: TGTGCCGCCGGACAGGGCCTCACTGAAGCTTTCTTT; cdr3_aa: CAAGQGLTEAFF
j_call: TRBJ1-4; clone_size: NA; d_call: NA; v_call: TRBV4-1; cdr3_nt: TGCGCCAGCAGCAAATTCGGGAGGCAGTTAAAAACTAATGAAAAACTGTTTTTT; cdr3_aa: CASSKFGRQLKTNEKLFF
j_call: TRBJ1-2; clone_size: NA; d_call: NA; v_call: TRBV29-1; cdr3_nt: TGCAGCGTTGAGGGGGGCGATGGCTACACCTTC; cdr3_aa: CSVEGGDGYTF
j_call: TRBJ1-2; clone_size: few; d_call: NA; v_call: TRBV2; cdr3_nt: TGTGCCAGCAGTGAACAGGGCTTCGGGTATGGCTACACCTTC; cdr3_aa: CASSEQGFGYGYTF
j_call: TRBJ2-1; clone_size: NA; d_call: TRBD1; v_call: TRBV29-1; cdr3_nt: TGCAGCGTGAGGACAGGGGGCAATGAGCAGTTCTTC; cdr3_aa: CSVRTGGNEQFF
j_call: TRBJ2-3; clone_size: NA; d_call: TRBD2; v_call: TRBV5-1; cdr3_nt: TGCGCCAGCAGCTTGGGCGGGAGGGGAACAGATACGCAGTATTTT; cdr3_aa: CASSLGGRGTDTQYF
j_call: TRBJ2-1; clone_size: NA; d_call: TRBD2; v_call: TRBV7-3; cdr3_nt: TGTGCCAGCAGCTCTCCCCGAGGAAGCGGGAGGGCCTACAATGAGCAGTTCTTC; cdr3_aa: CASSSPRGSGRAYNEQFF
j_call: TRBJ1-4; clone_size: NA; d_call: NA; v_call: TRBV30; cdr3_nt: TGTGCCTGGACAATCGGTGGCACTACCCCCGAAAAACTGTTTTTT; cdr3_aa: CAWTIGGTTPEKLFF
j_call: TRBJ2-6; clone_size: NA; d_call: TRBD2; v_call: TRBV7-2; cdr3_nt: TGTGCCAGCAGCTCCCGAGGGAGGGGTTCTGGGGCCAACGTCCTGACTTTC; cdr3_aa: CASSSRGRGSGANVLTF
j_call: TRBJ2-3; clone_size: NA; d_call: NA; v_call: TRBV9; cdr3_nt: TGTGCCAGCAGCGTAGCGGCTACAGATACGCAGTATTTT; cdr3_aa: CASSVAATDTQYF
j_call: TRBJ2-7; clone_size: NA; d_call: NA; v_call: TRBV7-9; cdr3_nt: TGTGCCAGCAGCTTTTGGCAGGGCGGCCACGAGCAGTACTTC; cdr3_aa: CASSFWQGGHEQYF
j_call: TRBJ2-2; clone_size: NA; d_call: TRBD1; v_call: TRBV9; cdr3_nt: TGTGCCAGCAGCGCCGTCCCGGGACAGGGTTCGTGGAACACCGGGGAGCTGTTTTTT; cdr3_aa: CASSAVPGQGSWNTGELFF
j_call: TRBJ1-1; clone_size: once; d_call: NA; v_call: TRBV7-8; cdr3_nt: TGTGCCAGCAGCTTCCGGACCGAGAACACTGAAGCTTTCTTT; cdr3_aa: CASSFRTENTEAFF
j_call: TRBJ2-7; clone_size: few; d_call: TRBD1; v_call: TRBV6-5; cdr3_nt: TGTGCCAGCAGTCGCCGGGACAGGGTGTCCTACGAGCAGTACTTC; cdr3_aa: CASSRRDRVSYEQYF
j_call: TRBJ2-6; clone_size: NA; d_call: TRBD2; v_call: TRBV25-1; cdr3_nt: TGTGCCAGCAGTGCTAAGACTAGCCGCTCCGGGGCCAACGTCCTGACTTTC; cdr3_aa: CASSAKTSRSGANVLTF
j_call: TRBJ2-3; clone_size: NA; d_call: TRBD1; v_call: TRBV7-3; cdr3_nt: TGTGCCAGCAGCGCAGGGGGAAGCACAGATACGCAGTATTTT; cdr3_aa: CASSAGGSTDTQYF
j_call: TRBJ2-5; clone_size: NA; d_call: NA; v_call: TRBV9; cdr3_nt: TGTGCCAGCAGCGTATCGGGTGGCAGGCAAGAGACCCAGTACTTC; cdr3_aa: CASSVSGGRQETQYF
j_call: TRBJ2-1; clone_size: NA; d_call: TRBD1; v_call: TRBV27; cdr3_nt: TGTGCCAGCAGTTTGGGGGCAGGGGGCCACAATGAGCAGTTCTTC; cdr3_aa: CASSLGAGGHNEQFF
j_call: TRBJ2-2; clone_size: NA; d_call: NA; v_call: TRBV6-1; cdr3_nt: TGTGCCAGCAGTGAAGTGGCAGGGGCGAACACCGGGGAGCTGTTTTTT; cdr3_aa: CASSEVAGANTGELFF
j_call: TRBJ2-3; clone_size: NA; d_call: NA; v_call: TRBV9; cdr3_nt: TGTGCCAGCAGCGTACGGCCGGACAGTGCGGATACGCAGTATTTT; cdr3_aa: CASSVRPDSADTQYF
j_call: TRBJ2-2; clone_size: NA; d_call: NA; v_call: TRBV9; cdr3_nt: TGTGCCAGCAGCGTAGGGGGCGGAACCGGGGAGCTGTTTTTT; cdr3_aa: CASSVGGGTGELFF
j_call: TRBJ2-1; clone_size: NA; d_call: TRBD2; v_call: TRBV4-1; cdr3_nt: TGCGCCAGCAGCCAAGATCGTAGCGGGAGCAACAATGAGCAGTTCTTC; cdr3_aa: CASSQDRSGSNNEQFF
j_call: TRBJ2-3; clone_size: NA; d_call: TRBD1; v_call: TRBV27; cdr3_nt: TGTGCCAGCAGTCCTTGGACAGGTAGCACAGATACGCAGTATTTT; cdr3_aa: CASSPWTGSTDTQYF
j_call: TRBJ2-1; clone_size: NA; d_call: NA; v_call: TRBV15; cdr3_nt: TGTGCCACCAGAGCCGGAAAGGGGCAATACAATGAGCAGTTCTTC; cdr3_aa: CATRAGKGQYNEQFF
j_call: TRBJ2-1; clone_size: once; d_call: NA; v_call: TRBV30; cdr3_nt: TGTGCCTGGATAGGGGGGACACCGTACAATGAGCAGTTCTTC; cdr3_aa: CAWIGGTPYNEQFF
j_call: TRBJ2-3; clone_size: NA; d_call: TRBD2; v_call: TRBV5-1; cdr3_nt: TGCGCCAGCAGCTTGGCCCTGGGACTAGGCACAGATACGCAGTATTTT; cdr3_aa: CASSLALGLGTDTQYF
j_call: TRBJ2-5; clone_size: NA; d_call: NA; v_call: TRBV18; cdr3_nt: TGTGCCAGCTCACCGACGCCACAAGAGACCCAGTACTTC; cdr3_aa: CASSPTPQETQYF
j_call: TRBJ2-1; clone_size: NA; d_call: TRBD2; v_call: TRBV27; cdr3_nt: TGTGCCAGCAGTCCTGGGACTAGCGGCTACAATGAGCAGTTCTTC; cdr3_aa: CASSPGTSGYNEQFF
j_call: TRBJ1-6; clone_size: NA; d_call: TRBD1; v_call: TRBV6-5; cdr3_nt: TGTGCCAGCAGACCGGGACAGGGGGCTTCACCCCTCCACTTT; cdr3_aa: CASRPGQGASPLHF
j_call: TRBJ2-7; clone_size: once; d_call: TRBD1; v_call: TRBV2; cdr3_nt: TGTGCCAGCATAGAACAGGGGGCCAGCTACTACGAGCAGTACTTC; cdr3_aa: CASIEQGASYYEQYF
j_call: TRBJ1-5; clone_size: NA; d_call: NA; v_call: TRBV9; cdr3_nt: TGTGCCAGCAGCGTAGGGGTAGATCAGCCCCAGCATTTT; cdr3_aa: CASSVGVDQPQHF
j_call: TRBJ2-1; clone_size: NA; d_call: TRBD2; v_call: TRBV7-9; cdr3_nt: TGTGCCAGCAGCACCCTAGCGGGTTCCTCCTACAATGAGCAGTTCTTC; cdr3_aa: CASSTLAGSSYNEQFF
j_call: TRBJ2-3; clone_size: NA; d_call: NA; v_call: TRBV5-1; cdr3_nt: TGCGCCAGCAACCTAGGCAGGGGCACAGATACGCAGTATTTT; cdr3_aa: CASNLGRGTDTQYF
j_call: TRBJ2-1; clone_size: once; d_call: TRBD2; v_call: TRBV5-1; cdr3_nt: TGCGCCAGCAGCTTCGGGACTAGCGGGGGTTCCTACAATGAGCAGTTCTTC; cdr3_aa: CASSFGTSGGSYNEQFF
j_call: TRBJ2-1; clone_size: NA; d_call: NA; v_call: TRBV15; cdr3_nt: TGTGCCACCAGCAGAGCTTTGACTCGCTCCTTGGGGAATGAGCAGTTCTTC; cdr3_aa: CATSRALTRSLGNEQFF
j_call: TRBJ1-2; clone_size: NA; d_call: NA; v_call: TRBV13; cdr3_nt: TGTGCCAGCAGCTTAGGCCTTAACGCGGCCCCTTTTCATGGCTACACCTTC; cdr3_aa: CASSLGLNAAPFHGYTF
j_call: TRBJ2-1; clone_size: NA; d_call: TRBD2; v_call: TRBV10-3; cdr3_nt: TGTGCCATCAGTGAGTCGGGGAGGGCAGGGAGGATCAATGAGCAGTTCTTC; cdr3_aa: CAISESGRAGRINEQFF
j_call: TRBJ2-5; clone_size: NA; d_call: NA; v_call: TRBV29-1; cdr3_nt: TGCAGCGTTGGTCCCCAGGAGACCCAGTACTTC; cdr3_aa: CSVGPQETQYF
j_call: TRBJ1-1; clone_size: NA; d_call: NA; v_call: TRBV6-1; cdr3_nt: TGTGCCAGCATGAGGGAAAGGGTGAACACTGAAGCTTTCTTT; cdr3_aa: CASMRERVNTEAFF
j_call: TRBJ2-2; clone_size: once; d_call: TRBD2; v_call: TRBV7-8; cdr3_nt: TGTGCCGACCACGGGAGGACCGGGGAGCTGTTTTTT; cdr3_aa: CADHGRTGELFF
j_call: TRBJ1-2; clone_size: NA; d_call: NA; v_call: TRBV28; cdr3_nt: TGTGCCAGCAGTTTAGATGTATGGGCTGTCTATGGCTACACCTTC; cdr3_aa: CASSLDVWAVYGYTF
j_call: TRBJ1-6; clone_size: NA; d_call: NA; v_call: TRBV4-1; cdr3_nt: TGCGCCAGCAGCCAAGAGTTTCAGGTTAATTCACCCCTCCACTTT; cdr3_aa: CASSQEFQVNSPLHF
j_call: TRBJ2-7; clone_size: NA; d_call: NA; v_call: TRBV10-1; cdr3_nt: TGCGCCAGCAGTGATTCATCAGGGAGTAAGACCTACGAGCAGTACTTC; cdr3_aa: CASSDSSGSKTYEQYF
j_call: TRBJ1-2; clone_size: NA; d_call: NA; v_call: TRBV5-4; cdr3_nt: TGTGCCAGCAGCTTGGAGGGAGAGGGGGGCTACACCTTC; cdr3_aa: CASSLEGEGGYTF
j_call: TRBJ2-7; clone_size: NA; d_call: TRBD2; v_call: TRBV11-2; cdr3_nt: TGTGCCAGCAGCTTACCCCGGGCTAGCGGTGTGGAGCAGTACTTC; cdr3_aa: CASSLPRASGVEQYF
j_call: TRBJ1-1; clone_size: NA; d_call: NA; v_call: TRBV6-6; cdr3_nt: TGTGCCAGCAGTAGGCTCGGGACTGAAGCTTTCTTT; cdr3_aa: CASSRLGTEAFF